This TCR beta chain is drawn from a study of cytomegalovirus exposure and HLA in healthy donors. 13 Jbeta primers and 60 Vbeta primers were used for the PCR. Generated by immunoSEQ multiplex PCR, the TCRdb table keeps only in-frame clones and is missing some. The sample has about 150,000 clones; just under 75% are singletons. As for the donors, each was a healthy bone marrow donor. Germline CDR1 SGHAT, CDR2 FQNNGV. The CDR3 spans 13 residues. Trimming pared 5 bases from V and 7 bases from J, leaving 15 bases between. A single count supports this clone. Sequences were obtained from PBMCs. The chain links TRBV11-2 to TRBJ2-7, with a possible D match to TRBD2 (5 bases). This clonotype originated in a woman younger than 35 in good health and CMV-seronegative. This CDR3 is CASSLILSGEQYV. CDR3 in DNA: TGTGCCAGCAGCCTGATCCTTTCGGGGGAGCAGTACGTC.